A single sample is the source of the 26 T cell receptor beta chains below, sequenced in a study of Ad26.COV2.S vaccination and SARS-CoV-2 variants. Profiling relied on immunoSEQ multiplex PCR, and the TCRdb table lists in-frame clones only, not all of them. The data show hundreds of thousands of clones, approximately 89% seen once. The treatment here: roughly 20 received Ad26.COV2.S at low or high dose, single or two shots; roughly five received placebo; per-sample allocation not given. The study sampled participants on day 63 after the first vaccine or placebo injection. Sequences were derived from peripheral blood, sampled in a trial of Ad26.COV2.S vaccine versus placebo. The receptors were sampled from a person between 18 and 65 years old who received the Ad26.COV2.S COVID-19 vaccine or a placebo.

This chain joins TRBV11-3 and TRBJ2-5; D is unclear. The CDR3 is 12 amino acids. Germline CDR1 is SGHNT and CDR2 is YENEEA. Trimming took 5 bases from V and 5 from J, leaving 9 bases between them. The CDR3 region is CASSPFQETQYF. CDR3 in DNA: TGTGCCAGCAGCCCATTTCAGGAGACCCAGTACTTC.

The chain couples TRBV7-2 to TRBJ2-2; no definite D call. Germline V gene sequence: CDR1 SGHTA, CDR2 FQGNSA. The germline V and J ends were trimmed by 5 bases and 5 bases, with 9 bases remaining between them. The CDR3 loop spans 13 amino acids. The CDR3 protein is CASSAGATGELFF. DNA for the CDR3: TGTGCCAGCAGCGCAGGAGCTACCGGGGAGCTGTTTTTT.

The chain links TRBV9 to TRBJ1-2, with 10 positions matching TRBD1. V lost 4 bases, J lost 4 bases, and 10 bases stayed unmatched. CDR3 length: 16 amino acids. Germline CDR1 reads SGDLS; CDR2 reads YYNGEE. The CDR3 protein is CASSTGQGPVGYGYTF. In nucleotides, the CDR3 is TGTGCCAGCAGCACGGGACAGGGGCCCGTGGGCTATGGCTACACCTTC.

The rearrangement uses TRBV27 and TRBJ2-7; TRBD2 might be the D (7 bases). Trimming removed 8 bases at V and 4 bases at J, with 24 bases between. This CDR3 is 16 amino acids long. CDR1 and CDR2 (germline): MNHEY, SMNVEV (reference sequence). The CDR3 protein is CASARGGGSLIYEQYV. Here the CDR3 DNA reads TGTGCCAGCGCGAGGGGGGGCGGGAGTCTAATTTACGAGCAGTACGTC.

In its sample, this clone was seen once. The chain has TRBV5-1 and TRBJ2-3; D perhaps matches TRBD1 (5 bases). Germline loops: CDR1 SGHRS, CDR2 YFSETQ. This CDR3 is built from 14 residues. V was pared by 2 bases and J by 2 bases, with 9 bases between. The CDR3 spells CASSLQDSTDTQYF. CDR3 in DNA: TGCGCCAGCAGCTTACAGGATTCCACAGATACGCAGTATTTT.

This clone came up once. This chain joins TRBV7-3 and TRBJ2-1, with TRBD2 identical over 8 bases. V lost 6 bases, J lost 0 bases, and 4 bases stayed unmatched. The CDR3 contains 15 residues. In germline, CDR1 is SGHTA, CDR2 FQGTGA. In DNA, the CDR3 is TGTGCCAGCAGTTGGAGCGGGAGCTCCTACAATGAGCAGTTCTTC. Its translation is CASSWSGSSYNEQFF.

This clone was detected only once. The chain combines TRBV2 with TRBJ1-1; 7 bases are a match to TRBD1. CDR3 length: 11 amino acids. Germline V gene sequence: CDR1 SNHLY, CDR2 FYNNEI. Trimming removed 8 bases from V and 10 bases from J; junction bases left unmatched: 7. CDR3 in amino acids: CASGVSGGAFF. As DNA, the CDR3 is TGTGCCAGCGGGGTATCAGGGGGAGCTTTCTTT.

The CDR3 spells CASSTETGFGPDTQYF. The CDR3, as DNA: TGTGCCAGCAGCACCGAGACAGGGTTTGGGCCAGATACGCAGTATTTT. The rearrangement joins TRBV6-2 or TRBV6-3 to TRBJ2-3; 7 bases match TRBD1. Per the germline V gene, CDR1 is MNHEY and CDR2 is SVGEGT. This CDR3 has 16 amino acids. V trimming: 6 bases; J trimming: 4 bases; junction bases outside the gene matches: 13.

CDR3 loop: CSAQALPEAFF. In DNA, the CDR3 is TGCAGTGCTCAGGCACTACCTGAAGCTTTCTTT. The rearrangement joins TRBV20-1 to TRBJ1-1; no reliable D call. This CDR3 spans 11 amino acids. Germline CDR1 reads DFQATT; CDR2 reads SNEGSKA (reference sequence). V gave up 5 bases and J gave up 6 bases, with 10 bases separating them.

This chain joins TRBV7-8 and TRBJ1-5; no reliable D call. Between the trimmed V and J ends, which lost 4 bases and 6 bases, there was a span of 10 bases. There are 13 residues in the CDR3. CDR1 and CDR2 from the germline V gene are SGHVS and FQNEAQ. Written as DNA, the CDR3 is TGTGCCAGCAGCTACGGTGCGGGTCAGCCCCAGCATTTT. It translates to CASSYGAGQPQHF.

This clone was detected a few times. This sequence joins TRBV5-5 and TRBJ1-2; tentative D call: TRBD1 (6 bases). This CDR3 has 13 residues. Germline CDR1 SGHKS, CDR2 YYEKEE (reference sequence). The germline V and J ends were trimmed by 2 bases and 7 bases, with 12 bases remaining between them. The CDR3 DNA is TGTGCCAGCAGCTTATATGGGGGCTCTGGCTACACCTTC. Residues: CASSLYGGSGYTF. Full variable domain (outside the CDR3, taken from reference TRBV5-5 and TRBJ1-2): DAGVTQSPTHLIKTRGQQVTLRCSPISGHKSVSWYQQVLGQGPQFIFQYYEKEERGRGNFPDRFSARQFPNYSSELNVNALLLGDSALYLCASSLYGGSGYTFGSGTRLTVV.

This chain connects TRBV2 to TRBJ2-5; D may be TRBD2 (6 bases). Between the trimmed V and J ends, which lost 7 bases and 9 bases, there was a span of 12 bases. The CDR3 spans 11 residues. CDR1 is SNHLY and CDR2 is FYNNEI in the germline V gene. CDR3 bases: TGTGCCAGCACACTACCGGGGGCCCAGTACTTC. This codes for CASTLPGAQYF.

The chain employs TRBV28 and TRBJ1-1; D might be TRBD1 (6 bases). CDR3 length: 15 amino acids. CDR1 is MDHEN, CDR2 SYDVKM, per germline. The V end was cut by 4 bases, the J end by 0 bases, with 12 bases between. CDR3 in amino acids: CASSSNRGMNTEAFF. In nucleotides, the CDR3 is TGTGCCAGCAGTTCAAATAGGGGGATGAACACTGAAGCTTTCTTT. Full variable domain (rest looked up from reference TRBV28 and TRBJ1-1): DVKVTQSSRYLVKRTGEKVFLECVQDMDHENMFWYRQDPGLGLRLIYFSYDVKMKEKGDIPEGYSVSREKKERFSLILESASTNQTSMYLCASSSNRGMNTEAFFGQGTRLTVV.

This chain uses TRBV10-3 with TRBJ1-2; TRBD1 agrees at 9 bases. CDR3 length: 14 amino acids. J lost 5 bases, V lost 7 bases, and 8 bases had no gene match. CDR1 is ENHRY, CDR2 SYGVKD, per germline. This CDR3 is CAIKGTGLSYGYTF. Written as DNA, the CDR3 is TGTGCCATCAAGGGGACAGGGCTCAGTTATGGCTACACCTTC.

The gene calls are TRBV18 and TRBJ2-2; D ambiguous. This CDR3 spans 16 amino acids. CDR1 is KGHSH, CDR2 LQKENI, per germline. Trimming pared 0 bases from V and 2 bases from J, leaving 10 bases between. In DNA form, the CDR3 reads TGTGCCAGCTCACCACCGGCAGGAGTTAACACCGGGGAGCTGTTTTTT. Amino acids: CASSPPAGVNTGELFF.

The rearrangement uses TRBV7-9 and TRBJ1-2, with TRBD1 as a possible D gene (6 bases). Germline CDR1 and CDR2: SEHNR and FQNEAQ (reference sequence). The CDR3 loop spans 14 amino acids. Trimming removed 1 base from V and 8 bases from J, with 14 bases in between. The CDR3 sequence: CASSLVGGKDGYTF. CDR3 nucleotides: TGTGCCAGCAGCTTAGTAGGGGGGAAAGACGGCTACACCTTC.

The chain employs TRBV5-1 and TRBJ1-6; TRBD1 is a possible D gene (5 bases). Germline V gene data show CDR1 as SGHRS and CDR2 as YFSETQ. This CDR3 spans 16 amino acids. Deletions cut 4 bases from V and 10 bases from J, with 21 bases between. The CDR3: CASSRGLLENSSPLHF. The CDR3 DNA sequence: TGCGCCAGCAGCCGGGGACTCTTGGAGAATAGCTCACCCCTCCACTTT.

The J gene is TRBJ1-1, the V gene TRBV19; D not certain. This CDR3 has 13 residues. Trimming took 5 bases from V and 7 from J, leaving 14 bases between them. Germline-derived CDR1 and CDR2 are LNHDA and SQIVND (reference sequence). CDR3 loop: CASSAQTGLEAFF. For the CDR3, the DNA is TGTGCCAGTAGTGCCCAGACGGGTCTTGAAGCTTTCTTT.

The chain combines TRBV11-3 with TRBJ1-2, with D unclear. The V end was cut by 1 base, the J end by 8 bases, with 14 bases between. The CDR3 sequence is 14 residues long. The germline CDR1 and CDR2 sequences are SGHNT and YENEEA. CDR3 sequence reads: CASSLGPSWAGYTF. DNA of the CDR3: TGTGCCAGCAGCTTAGGACCCAGCTGGGCCGGCTACACCTTC.

The count of this clone is one. V and J are TRBV2 and TRBJ1-1, with D possibly being TRBD1 (6 bases). The V gene's germline CDR1 is SNHLY and CDR2 FYNNEI. This CDR3 is 15 amino acids long. Trimming removed 2 bases from V and 8 bases from J, with 18 bases in between. CDR3 protein: CASSEPYGTTPEAFF. DNA of the CDR3: TGTGCCAGCAGTGAACCCTACGGGACAACGCCCGAAGCTTTCTTT.

This chain uses TRBV18 with TRBJ2-5, with D perhaps matching TRBD1 (6 bases). This CDR3 comprises 15 residues. V lost 1 base, J lost 1 base, and 10 bases lay in between. Germline V gene lookup returns CDR1 KGHSH and CDR2 LQKENI. DNA for the CDR3: TGTGCCAGCTCACCACTTCAGGGGTCCCAAGAGACCCAGTACTTC. Encoded protein: CASSPLQGSQETQYF. Supplemented by reference TRBV18 and TRBJ2-5, the full variable domain reads NAGVMQNPRHLVRRRGQEARLRCSPMKGHSHVYWYRQLPEEGLKFMVYLQKENIIDESGMPKERFSAEFPKEGPSILRIQQVVRGDSAAYFCASSPLQGSQETQYFGPGTRLLVL.

This CDR3 is CASSLGRAPLHF. The CDR3 bases are TGTGCCAGCAGCTTGGGGCGGGCACCCCTCCACTTT. The rearrangement uses TRBV5-6 and TRBJ1-6, with unresolved D. The ends were cut back, 0 bases at V and 11 bases at J, with 6 bases in the middle. The CDR3 extends over 12 amino acids. CDR1 and CDR2 from the germline V gene are SGHDT and YYEEEE.

The V gene is TRBV6-2 or TRBV6-3, the J gene TRBJ2-2; 9 positions agree with TRBD2. The CDR3 sequence is 20 residues long. The junction had 15 bases not matched to a gene; V was cut back by 4 bases and J by 0 bases. Germline CDR1 MNHEY, CDR2 SVGEGT. This CDR3 is CASSWPYLAGAYANTGELFF. As DNA, the CDR3 is TGTGCCAGCAGTTGGCCCTACTTAGCGGGAGCCTACGCGAACACCGGGGAGCTGTTTTTT.

Only one count was recorded for this clone. This sample also contains other DNA sequences that code for the same CDR3. This chain joins TRBV6-5 and TRBJ2-2, with D perhaps TRBD2 (7 bases). The germline CDR1 and CDR2 sequences are MNHEY and SVGAGI. This CDR3 spans 14 amino acids. With 2 bases removed from V and 8 bases from J, the gap between germline ends came to 12 bases. Written as DNA, the CDR3 is TGTGCCAGCAGTTACCTCGGGGGGCCGGGGGAGCTGTTTTTT. Translating it yields CASSYLGGPGELFF.

Only one count was recorded for this clone. V usage is TRBV28 and J usage is TRBJ1-1; no definite D call. Germline CDR1 and CDR2: MDHEN and SYDVKM. Trimming shortened V by 3 bases and J by 8 bases, and 7 bases separated the two germline ends. The CDR3 is made up of 11 amino acids. This chain's CDR3 is CASSFGREAFF. In DNA form, the CDR3 reads TGTGCCAGCAGTTTCGGCAGGGAAGCTTTCTTT.

The chain links TRBV10-1 to TRBJ2-7; 7 positions agree with TRBD2. The CDR3 has 16 amino acids. From germline, CDR1 is WNHNN and CDR2 SYGVQD (reference sequence). With 5 bases clipped from V and 3 bases from J, the junction kept 13 bases outside the gene matches. CDR3 amino acids: CASSPYLADAIYEQYV. CDR3 nucleotides: TGCGCCAGCAGTCCATACCTAGCGGACGCTATCTACGAGCAGTACGTC.